The T cell receptor beta chain described here comes from a study of T cell responses to AZD1222 COVID-19 vaccine. Overall study results and limits: The number of AZD1222 recipients seropositive at baseline was only five or six.

A remark on this clone: Its antigen is as yet unknown.

V gave up 8 bases and J gave up 10 bases, with 17 bases separating them. Germline-derived CDR1 and CDR2 are MNHEY and SVGAGI. The CDR3 has 12 residues. The protocol was immunoSEQ multiplex PCR, while the TCRdb copy is restricted to in-frame clones and leaves out a portion. The table includes some 150,000 clones, around nine tenths detected once. The receptor comes from an adult in good health. This sample comprised peripheral blood, obtained on day 0 of AZD1222 vaccination. The V and J genes are TRBV6-5 and TRBJ1-1; no firm D call. The CDR3 nucleotides read TGTGCCAGCGTTGGTGACGGGGTGATAGCTTTCTTT. Its protein product is CASVGDGVIAFF.